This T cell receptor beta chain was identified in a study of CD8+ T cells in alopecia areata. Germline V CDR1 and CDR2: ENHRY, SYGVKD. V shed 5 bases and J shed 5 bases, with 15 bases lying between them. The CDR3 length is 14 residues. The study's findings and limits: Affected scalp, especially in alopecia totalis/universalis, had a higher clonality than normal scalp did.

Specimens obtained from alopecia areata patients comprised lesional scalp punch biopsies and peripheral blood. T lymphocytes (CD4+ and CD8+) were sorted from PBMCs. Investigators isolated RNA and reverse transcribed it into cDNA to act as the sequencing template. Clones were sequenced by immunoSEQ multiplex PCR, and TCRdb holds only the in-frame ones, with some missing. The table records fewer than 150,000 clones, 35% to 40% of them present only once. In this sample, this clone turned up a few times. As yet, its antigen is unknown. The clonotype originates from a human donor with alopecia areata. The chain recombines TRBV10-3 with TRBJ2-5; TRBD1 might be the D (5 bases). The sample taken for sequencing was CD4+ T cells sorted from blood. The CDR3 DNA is TGTGCCATCAGTTCGGACAAAGGCTGGGAGACCCAGTACTTC. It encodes CAISSDKGWETQYF.